There are many counts of the clone carrying this T cell receptor beta chain. Antigen unknown. This sample was included in a study of response to subunit inactivated influenza vaccine. Notes on the study in general: The authors put forward the suggestion that each seasonal influenza vaccination may bring in only a limited number of new T cells.

TCRdb redid the calling of the RT-PCR reads with MiXCR, one entry per CDR3 protein. The table has over 800,000 distinct CDR3 sequences, around 20% seen once; the top ten hold roughly a tenth. CDR1 is SGHTA and CDR2 is FQGNSA in the germline V gene. This CDR3 has 14 residues. Between the trimmed V and J ends, which lost 8 bases and 0 bases, there was a span of 13 bases. The sample here was PBMCs from blood, taken roughly 5 days after vaccination. The chain has TRBV7-2 and TRBJ1-1; D remains ambiguous. This TCR derives from a man aged 45-60 years who received an inactivated influenza vaccine. The CDR3 protein is CASEDIWVNTEAFF. CDR3 sequence (DNA): TGTGCCAGCGAAGACATTTGGGTGAACACTGAAGCTTTCTTT.